The sequence of this T cell receptor (beta chain) was determined in a study of T cell repertoires in cytomegalovirus infection. Study-wide background: TCR beta signatures that were public indicated CMV infection and matching HLA type.

Trimming removed 4 bases from V and 4 bases from J, with 14 bases in between. The CDR3 contains 14 residues. Germline V gives CDR1 SGHDT, CDR2 YYEEEE. Each CDR3 protein is one row after TCRdb ran MiXCR on the reads. The repertoire holds around 350,000 distinct CDR3 sequences, with over 15% as singletons. The chain couples TRBV5-6 to TRBJ2-5; D possibly corresponds to TRBD1 (5 bases). This TCR came from a human donor in good health (CMV status not recorded). Some clones in this sample may be carry-over from other donors' samples. Sequenced input: PBMCs. The CDR3 is CASSEGHFPETQYF. Written as DNA, the CDR3 is TGTGCCAGCAGCGAAGGACATTTTCCAGAGACCCAGTACTTC.